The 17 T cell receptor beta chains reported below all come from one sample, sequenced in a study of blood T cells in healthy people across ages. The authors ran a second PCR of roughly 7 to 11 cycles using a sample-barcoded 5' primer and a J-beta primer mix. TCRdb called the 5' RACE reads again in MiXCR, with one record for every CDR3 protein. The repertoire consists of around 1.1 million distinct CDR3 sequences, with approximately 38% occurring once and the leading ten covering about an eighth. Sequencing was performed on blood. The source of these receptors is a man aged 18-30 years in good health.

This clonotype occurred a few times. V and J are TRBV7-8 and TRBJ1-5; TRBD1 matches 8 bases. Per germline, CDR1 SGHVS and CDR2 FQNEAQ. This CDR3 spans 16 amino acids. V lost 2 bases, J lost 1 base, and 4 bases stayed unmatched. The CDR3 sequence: CASSLLDRESNQPQHF. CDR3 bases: TGTGCCAGCAGCTTATTGGACAGGGAAAGCAATCAGCCCCAGCATTTT.

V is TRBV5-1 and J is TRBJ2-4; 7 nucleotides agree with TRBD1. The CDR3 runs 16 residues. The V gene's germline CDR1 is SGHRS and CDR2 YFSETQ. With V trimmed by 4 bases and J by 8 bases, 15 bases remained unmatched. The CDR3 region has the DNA TGCGCCAGCAGCACCTCTCCGGCAGGGGGATTCGACATTCAGTACTTC. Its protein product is CASSTSPAGGFDIQYF.

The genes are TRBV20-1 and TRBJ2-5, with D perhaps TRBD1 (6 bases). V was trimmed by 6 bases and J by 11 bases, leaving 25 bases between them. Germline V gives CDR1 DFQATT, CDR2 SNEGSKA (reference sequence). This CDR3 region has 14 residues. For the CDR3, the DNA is TGCAGTGCCATTAAAGGACAGAGTGGTACTGAGCAGTACTTC. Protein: CSAIKGQSGTEQYF.

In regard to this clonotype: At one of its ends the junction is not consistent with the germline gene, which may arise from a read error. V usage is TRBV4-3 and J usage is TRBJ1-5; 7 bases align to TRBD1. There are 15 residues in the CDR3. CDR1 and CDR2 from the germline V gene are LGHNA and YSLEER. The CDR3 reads CASSQDRASNQPQHF. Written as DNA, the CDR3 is TGTGCCAGCAGCCAAGACAGGGCGAGCAATCAGCCCCAGCATTTT.

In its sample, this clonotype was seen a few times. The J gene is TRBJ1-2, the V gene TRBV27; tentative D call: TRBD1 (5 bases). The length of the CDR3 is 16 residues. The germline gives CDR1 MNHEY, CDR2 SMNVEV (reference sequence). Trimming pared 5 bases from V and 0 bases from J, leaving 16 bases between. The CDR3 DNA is TGTGCCAGCAGTCCAGCATCAGGGTCCGCTAACTATGGCTACACCTTC. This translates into CASSPASGSANYGYTF.

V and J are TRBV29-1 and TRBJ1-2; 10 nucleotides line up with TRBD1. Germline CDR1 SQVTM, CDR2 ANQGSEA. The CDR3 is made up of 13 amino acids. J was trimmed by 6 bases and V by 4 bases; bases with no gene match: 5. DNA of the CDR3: TGCAGCGTTGCAGAGGGACAGGGGAATGGCTACACCTTC. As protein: CSVAEGQGNGYTF.

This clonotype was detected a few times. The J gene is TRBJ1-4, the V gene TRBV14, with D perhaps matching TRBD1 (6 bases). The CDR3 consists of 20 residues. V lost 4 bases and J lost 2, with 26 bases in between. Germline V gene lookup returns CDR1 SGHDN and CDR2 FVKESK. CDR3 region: CASSLLYTQQGAPTNEKLFF. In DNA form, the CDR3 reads TGTGCCAGCAGCCTCTTATATACACAACAGGGCGCTCCGACTAATGAAAAACTGTTTTTT. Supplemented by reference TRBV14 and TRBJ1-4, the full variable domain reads EAGVTQFPSHSVIEKGQTVTLRCDPISGHDNLYWYRRVMGKEIKFLLHFVKESKQDESGMPNNRFLAERTGGTYSTLKVQPAELEDSGVYFCASSLLYTQQGAPTNEKLFFGSGTQLSVL.

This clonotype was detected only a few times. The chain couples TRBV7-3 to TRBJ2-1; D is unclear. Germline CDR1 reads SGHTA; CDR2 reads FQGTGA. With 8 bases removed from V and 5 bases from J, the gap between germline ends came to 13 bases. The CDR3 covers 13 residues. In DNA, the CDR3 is TGTGCCAGCTCGACCCCCTTTAACAATGAGCAGTTCTTC. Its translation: CASSTPFNNEQFF.

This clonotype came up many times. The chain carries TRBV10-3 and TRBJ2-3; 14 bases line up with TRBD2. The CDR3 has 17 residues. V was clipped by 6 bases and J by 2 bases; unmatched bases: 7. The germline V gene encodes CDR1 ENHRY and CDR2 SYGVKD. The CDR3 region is CAISGLAGGFSTDTQYF. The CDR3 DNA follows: TGTGCCATCAGCGGACTAGCGGGGGGATTTTCCACAGATACGCAGTATTTT.

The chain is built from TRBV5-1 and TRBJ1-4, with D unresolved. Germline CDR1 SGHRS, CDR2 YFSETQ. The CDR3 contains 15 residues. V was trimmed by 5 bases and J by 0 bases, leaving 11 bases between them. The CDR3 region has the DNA TGCGCCAGCAGTGTCAGGAGTGCAACTAATGAAAAACTGTTTTTT. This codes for CASSVRSATNEKLFF.

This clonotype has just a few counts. CDR3 DNA sequence: TGTGCCAGCAGCACGACAGCCTACGAGCAGTACTTC. Translating gives CASSTTAYEQYF. This rearrangement joins TRBV5-6 to TRBJ2-7; possibly TRBD1 for D (5 bases). CDR3 size: 12 residues. Germline V CDR1 and CDR2: SGHDT, YYEEEE. V lost 4 bases and J 2 bases, leaving 7 bases between the germline ends.

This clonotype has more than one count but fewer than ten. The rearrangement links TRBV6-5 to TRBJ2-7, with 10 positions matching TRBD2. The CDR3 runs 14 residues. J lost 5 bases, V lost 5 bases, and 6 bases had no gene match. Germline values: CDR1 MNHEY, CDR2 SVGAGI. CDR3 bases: TGTGCCAGCAGTCAAGGGACTAGCGTCAACGAGCAGTACTTC. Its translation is CASSQGTSVNEQYF.

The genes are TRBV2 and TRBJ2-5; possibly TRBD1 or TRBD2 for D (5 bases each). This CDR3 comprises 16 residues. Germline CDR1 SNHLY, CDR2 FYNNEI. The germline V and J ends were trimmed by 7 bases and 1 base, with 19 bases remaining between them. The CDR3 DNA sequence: TGTGCCAGCACCGGAATGGGGCTAGCCCTCCAAGAGACCCAGTACTTC. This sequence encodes CASTGMGLALQETQYF. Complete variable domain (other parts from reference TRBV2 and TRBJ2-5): EPEVTQTPSHQVTQMGQEVILRCVPISNHLYFYWYRQILGQKVEFLVSFYNNEISEKSEIFDDQFSVERPDGSNFTLKIRSTKLEDSAMYFCASTGMGLALQETQYFGPGTRLLVL.

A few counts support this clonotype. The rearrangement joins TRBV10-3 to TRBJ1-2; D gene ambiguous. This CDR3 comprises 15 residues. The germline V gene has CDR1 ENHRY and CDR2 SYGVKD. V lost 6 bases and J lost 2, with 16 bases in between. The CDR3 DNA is TGTGCCATCAGGCCAGGACTGGAATGGAACTATGGCTACACCTTC. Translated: CAIRPGLEWNYGYTF.

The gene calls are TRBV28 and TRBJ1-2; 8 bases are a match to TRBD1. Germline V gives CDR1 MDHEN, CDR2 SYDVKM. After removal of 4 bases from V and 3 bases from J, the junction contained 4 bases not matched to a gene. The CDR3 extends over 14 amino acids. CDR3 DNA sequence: TGTGCCAGCAGTTCAAAGACAGGGGACTATGGCTACACCTTC. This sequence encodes CASSSKTGDYGYTF.

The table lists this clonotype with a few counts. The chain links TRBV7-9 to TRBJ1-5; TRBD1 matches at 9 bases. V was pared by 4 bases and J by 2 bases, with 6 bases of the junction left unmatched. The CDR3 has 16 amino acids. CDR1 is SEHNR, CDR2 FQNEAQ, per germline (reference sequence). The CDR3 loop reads CASSSYDRGGNQPQHF. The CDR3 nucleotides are TGTGCCAGCAGCTCGTATGACAGGGGGGGCAATCAGCCCCAGCATTTT.

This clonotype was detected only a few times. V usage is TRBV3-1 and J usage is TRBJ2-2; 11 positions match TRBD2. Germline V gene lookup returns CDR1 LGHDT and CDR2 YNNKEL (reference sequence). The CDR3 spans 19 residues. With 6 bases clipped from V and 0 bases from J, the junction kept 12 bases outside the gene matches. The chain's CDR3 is CASSPGTSGPSPNTGELFF. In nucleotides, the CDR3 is TGTGCCAGCAGTCCGGGGACTAGCGGACCTTCACCGAACACCGGGGAGCTGTTTTTT.